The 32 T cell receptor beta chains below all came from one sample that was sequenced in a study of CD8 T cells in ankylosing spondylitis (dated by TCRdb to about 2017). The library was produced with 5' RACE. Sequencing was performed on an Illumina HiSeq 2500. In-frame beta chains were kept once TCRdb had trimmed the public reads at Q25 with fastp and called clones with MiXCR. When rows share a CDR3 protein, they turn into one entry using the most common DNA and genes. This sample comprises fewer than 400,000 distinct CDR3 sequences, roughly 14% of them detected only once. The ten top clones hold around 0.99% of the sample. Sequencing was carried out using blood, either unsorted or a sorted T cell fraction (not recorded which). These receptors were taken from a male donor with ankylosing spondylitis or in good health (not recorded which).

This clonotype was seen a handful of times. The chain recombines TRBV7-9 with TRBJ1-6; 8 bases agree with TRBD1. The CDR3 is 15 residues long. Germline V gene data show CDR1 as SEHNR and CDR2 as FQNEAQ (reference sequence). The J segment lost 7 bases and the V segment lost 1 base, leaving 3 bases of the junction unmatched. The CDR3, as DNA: TGTGCCAGCAGCTTAGAGGGACAGGAAAATTCACCCCTCCACTTT. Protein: CASSLEGQENSPLHF.

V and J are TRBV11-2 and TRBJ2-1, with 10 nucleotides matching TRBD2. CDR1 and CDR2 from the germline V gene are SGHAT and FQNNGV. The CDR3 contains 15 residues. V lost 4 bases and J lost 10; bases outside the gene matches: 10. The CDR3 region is CASSSLLAGVGEQFF. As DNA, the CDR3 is TGTGCCAGCAGCTCCCTCCTAGCGGGAGTGGGAGAGCAGTTCTTC.

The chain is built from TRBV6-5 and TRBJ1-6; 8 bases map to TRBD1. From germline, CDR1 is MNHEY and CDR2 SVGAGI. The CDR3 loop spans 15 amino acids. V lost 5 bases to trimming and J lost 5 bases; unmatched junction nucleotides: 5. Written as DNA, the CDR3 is TGTGCCAGCAGTACTCGGACAGGGAATAATTCACCCCTCCACTTT. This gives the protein CASSTRTGNNSPLHF.

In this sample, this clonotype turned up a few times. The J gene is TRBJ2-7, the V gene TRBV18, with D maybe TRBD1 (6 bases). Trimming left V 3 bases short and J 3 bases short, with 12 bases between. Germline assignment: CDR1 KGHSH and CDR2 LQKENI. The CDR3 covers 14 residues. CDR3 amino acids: CASSPRGGYYEQYF. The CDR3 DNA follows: TGTGCCAGCTCACCCAGGGGCGGATACTACGAGCAGTACTTC.

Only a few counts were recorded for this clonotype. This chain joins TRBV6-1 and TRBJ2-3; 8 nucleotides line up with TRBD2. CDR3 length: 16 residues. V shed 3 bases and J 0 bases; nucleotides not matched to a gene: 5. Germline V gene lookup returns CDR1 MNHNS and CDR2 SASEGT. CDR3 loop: CASSDRREASTDTQYF. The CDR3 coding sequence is TGTGCCAGCAGTGACCGGCGGGAGGCCAGCACAGATACGCAGTATTTT.

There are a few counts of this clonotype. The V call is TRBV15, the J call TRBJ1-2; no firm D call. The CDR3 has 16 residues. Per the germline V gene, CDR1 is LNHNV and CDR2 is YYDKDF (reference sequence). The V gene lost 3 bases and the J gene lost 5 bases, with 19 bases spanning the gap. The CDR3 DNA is TGTGCCACCAGCAGTCGCCCGGTGGTAGCCGAATATGGCTACACCTTC. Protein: CATSSRPVVAEYGYTF.

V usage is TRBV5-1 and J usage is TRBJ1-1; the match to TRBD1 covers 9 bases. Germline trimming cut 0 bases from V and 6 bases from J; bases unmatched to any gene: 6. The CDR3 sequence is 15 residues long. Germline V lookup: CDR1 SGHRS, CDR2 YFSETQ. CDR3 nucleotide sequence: TGCGCCAGCAGCTTGGATGCGACAGGGGGATCTGAAGCTTTCTTT. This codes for CASSLDATGGSEAFF.

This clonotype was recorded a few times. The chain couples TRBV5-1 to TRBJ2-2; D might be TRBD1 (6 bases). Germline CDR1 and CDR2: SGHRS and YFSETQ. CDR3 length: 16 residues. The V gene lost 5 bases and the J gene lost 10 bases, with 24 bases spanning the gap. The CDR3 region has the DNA TGCGCCAGCAGAAGGTGGGGGCCATCCCACCTCGAGGAGCTGTTTTTT. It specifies CASRRWGPSHLEELFF.

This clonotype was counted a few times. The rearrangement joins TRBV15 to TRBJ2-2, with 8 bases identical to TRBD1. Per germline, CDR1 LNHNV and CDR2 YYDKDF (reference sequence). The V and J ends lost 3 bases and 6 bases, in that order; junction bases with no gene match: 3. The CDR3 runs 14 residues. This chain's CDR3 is CATSREQGAGELFF. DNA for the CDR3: TGTGCCACCAGCAGGGAACAGGGGGCCGGGGAGCTGTTTTTT.

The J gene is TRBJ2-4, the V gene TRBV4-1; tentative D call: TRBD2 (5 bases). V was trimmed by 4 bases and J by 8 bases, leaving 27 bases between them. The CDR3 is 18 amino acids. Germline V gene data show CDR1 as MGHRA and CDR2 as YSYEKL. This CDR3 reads CASSLQVPGFYPTDIQYF. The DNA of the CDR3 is TGCGCCAGCAGCCTTCAAGTCCCGGGATTTTACCCCACTGACATTCAGTACTTC.

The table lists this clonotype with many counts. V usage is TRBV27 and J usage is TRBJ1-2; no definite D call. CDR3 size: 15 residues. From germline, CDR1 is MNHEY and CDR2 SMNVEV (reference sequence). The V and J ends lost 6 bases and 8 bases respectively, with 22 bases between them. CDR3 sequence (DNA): TGTGCCAGCAGCCCCCGAAGGGATGGGTTGAGCGGCTACACCTTC. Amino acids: CASSPRRDGLSGYTF.

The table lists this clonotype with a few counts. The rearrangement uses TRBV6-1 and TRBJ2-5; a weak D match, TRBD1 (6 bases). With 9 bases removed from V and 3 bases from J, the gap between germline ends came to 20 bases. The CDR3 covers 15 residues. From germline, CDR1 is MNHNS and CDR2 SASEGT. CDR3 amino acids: CASAEMGAVEETQYF. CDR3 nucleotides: TGTGCCAGTGCAGAAATGGGGGCAGTCGAAGAGACCCAGTACTTC.

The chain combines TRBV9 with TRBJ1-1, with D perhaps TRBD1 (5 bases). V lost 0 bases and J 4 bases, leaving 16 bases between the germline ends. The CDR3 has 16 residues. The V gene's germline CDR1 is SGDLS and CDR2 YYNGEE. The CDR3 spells CASSVDPAGAGTEAFF. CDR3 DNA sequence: TGTGCCAGCAGCGTAGATCCCGCTGGGGCGGGCACTGAAGCTTTCTTT.

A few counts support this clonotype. CDR3 sequence: CSADWGDTQYF. DNA for the CDR3: TGCAGTGCTGATTGGGGAGATACGCAGTATTTT. V usage is TRBV20-1 and J usage is TRBJ2-3; D gene ambiguous. Per the germline V gene, CDR1 is DFQATT and CDR2 is SNEGSKA (reference sequence). V shed 5 bases and J shed 5 bases, with 8 bases lying between them. The CDR3 extends over 11 amino acids.

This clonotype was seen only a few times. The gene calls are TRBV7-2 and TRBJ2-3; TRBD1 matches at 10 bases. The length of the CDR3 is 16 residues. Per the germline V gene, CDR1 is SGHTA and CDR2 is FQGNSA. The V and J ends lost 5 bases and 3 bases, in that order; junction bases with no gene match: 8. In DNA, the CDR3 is TGTGCCAGCAGCGTACTGACAGGGGGCGTTACAGATACGCAGTATTTT. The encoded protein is CASSVLTGGVTDTQYF.

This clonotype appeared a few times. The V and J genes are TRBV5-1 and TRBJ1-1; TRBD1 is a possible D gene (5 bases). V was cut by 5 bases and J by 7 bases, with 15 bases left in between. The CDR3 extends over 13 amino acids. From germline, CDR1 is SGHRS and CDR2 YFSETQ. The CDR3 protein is CASSFQGDGEAFF. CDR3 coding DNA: TGCGCCAGCAGTTTTCAGGGAGACGGTGAAGCTTTCTTT.

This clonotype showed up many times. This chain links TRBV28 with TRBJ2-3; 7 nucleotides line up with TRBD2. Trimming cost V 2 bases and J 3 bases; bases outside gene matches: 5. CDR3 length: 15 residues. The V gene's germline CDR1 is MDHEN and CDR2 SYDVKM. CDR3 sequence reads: CASSLGGGLTDTQYF. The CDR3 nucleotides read TGTGCCAGCAGTTTAGGCGGGGGTCTGACAGATACGCAGTATTTT.

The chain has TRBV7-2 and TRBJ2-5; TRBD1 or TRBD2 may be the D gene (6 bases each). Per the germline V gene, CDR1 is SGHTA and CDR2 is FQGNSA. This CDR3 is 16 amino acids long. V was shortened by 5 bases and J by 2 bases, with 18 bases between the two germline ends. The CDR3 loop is CASSPRRGRLQETQYF. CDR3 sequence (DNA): TGTGCCAGCAGCCCCCGGAGGGGGAGGTTACAAGAGACCCAGTACTTC.

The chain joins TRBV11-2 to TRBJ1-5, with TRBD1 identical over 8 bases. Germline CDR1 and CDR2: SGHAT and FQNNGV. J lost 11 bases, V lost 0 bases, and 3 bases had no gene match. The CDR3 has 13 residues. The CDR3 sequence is CASSLEQGASQHF. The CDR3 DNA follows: TGTGCCAGCAGCTTAGAGCAGGGGGCGTCCCAGCATTTT.

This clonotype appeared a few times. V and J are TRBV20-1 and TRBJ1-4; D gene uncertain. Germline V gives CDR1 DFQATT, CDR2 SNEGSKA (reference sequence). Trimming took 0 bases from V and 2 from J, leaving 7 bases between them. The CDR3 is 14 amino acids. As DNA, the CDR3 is TGCAGTGCTAGAGATAGGATGACTAATGAAAAACTGTTTTTT. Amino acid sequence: CSARDRMTNEKLFF.

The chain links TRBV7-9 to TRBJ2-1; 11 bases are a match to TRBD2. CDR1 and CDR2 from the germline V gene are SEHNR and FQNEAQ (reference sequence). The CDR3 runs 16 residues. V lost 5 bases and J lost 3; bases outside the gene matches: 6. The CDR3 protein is CASSLGLAVHYNEQFF. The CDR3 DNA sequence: TGTGCCAGCAGCCTGGGACTAGCGGTGCACTACAATGAGCAGTTCTTC. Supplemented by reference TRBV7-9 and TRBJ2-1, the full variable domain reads DTGVSQNPRHKITKRGQNVTFRCDPISEHNRLYWYRQTLGQGPEFLTYFQNEAQLEKSRLLSDRFSAERPKGSFSTLEIQRTEQGDSAMYLCASSLGLAVHYNEQFFGPGTRLTVL.

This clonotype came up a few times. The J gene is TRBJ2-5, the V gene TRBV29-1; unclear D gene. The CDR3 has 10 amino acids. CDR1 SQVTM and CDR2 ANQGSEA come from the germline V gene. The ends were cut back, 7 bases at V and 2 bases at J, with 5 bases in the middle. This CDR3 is CSGVQETQYF. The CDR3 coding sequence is TGCAGCGGCGTTCAAGAGACCCAGTACTTC.

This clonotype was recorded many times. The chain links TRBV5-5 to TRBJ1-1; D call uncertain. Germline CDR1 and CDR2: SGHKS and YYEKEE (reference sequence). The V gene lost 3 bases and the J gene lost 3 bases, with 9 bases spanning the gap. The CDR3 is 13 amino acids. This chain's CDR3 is CASSSGPDTEAFF. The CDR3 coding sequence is TGTGCCAGCAGCTCCGGCCCCGACACTGAAGCTTTCTTT.

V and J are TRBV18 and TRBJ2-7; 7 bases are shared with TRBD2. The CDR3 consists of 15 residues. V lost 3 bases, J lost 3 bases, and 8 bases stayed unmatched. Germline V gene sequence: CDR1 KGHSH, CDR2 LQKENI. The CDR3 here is CASSPPTPGGYEQYF. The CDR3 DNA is TGTGCCAGCTCACCTCCCACTCCGGGGGGCTACGAGCAGTACTTC. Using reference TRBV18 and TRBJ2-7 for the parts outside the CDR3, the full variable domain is NAGVMQNPRHLVRRRGQEARLRCSPMKGHSHVYWYRQLPEEGLKFMVYLQKENIIDESGMPKERFSAEFPKEGPSILRIQQVVRGDSAAYFCASSPPTPGGYEQYFGPGTRLTVT.

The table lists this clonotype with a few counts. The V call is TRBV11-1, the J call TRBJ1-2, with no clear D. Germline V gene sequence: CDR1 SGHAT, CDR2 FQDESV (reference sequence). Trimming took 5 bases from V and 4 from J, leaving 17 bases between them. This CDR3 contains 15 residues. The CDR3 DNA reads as TGTGCCAGCAGCCCTGAGGACTCCAGAGGCTATGGCTACACCTTC. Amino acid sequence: CASSPEDSRGYGYTF.

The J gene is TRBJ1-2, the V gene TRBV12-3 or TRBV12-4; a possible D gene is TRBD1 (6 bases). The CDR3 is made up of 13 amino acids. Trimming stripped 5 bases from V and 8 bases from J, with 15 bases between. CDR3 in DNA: TGTGCCAGCAGTCGGGGGGACATGCGAGGCTACACCTTC. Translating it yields CASSRGDMRGYTF.

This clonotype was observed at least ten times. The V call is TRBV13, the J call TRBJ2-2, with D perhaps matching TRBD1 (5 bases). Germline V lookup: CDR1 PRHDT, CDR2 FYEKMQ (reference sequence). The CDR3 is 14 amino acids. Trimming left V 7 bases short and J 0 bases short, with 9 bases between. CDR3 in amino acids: CASTRAANTGELFF. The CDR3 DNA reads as TGTGCCAGCACCAGGGCGGCGAACACCGGGGAGCTGTTTTTT.

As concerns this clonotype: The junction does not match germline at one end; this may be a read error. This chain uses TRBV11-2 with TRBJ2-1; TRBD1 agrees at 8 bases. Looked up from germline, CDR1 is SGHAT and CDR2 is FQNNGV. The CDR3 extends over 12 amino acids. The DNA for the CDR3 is TGTGCCACCAGCTTAGTCCTACAGGGGGTGTTCTTC. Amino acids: CATSLVLQGVFF. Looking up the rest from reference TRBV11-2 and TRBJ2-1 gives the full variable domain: EAGVAQSPRYKIIEKRQSVAFWCNPISGHATLYWYQQILGQGPKLLIQFQNNGVVDDSQLPKDRFSAERLKGVDSTLKIQPAKLEDSAVYLCATSLVLQGVFFGPGTRLTVL.

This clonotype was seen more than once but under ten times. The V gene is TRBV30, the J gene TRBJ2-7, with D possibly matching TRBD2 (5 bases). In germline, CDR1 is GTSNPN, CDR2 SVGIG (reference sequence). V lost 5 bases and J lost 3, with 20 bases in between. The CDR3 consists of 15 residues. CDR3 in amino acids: CAWAPPTSPRYEQYF. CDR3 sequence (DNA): TGTGCCTGGGCTCCACCCACTAGTCCACGCTACGAGCAGTACTTC.

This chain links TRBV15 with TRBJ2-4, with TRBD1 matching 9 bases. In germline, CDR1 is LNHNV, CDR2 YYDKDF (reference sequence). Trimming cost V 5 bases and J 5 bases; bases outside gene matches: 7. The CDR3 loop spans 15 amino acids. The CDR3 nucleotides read TGTGCCACCAGCCTACCGGGACAGGGACAAAACATTCAGTACTTC. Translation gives CATSLPGQGQNIQYF. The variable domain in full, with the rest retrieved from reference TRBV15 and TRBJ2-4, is DAMVIQNPRYQVTQFGKPVTLSCSQTLNHNVMYWYQQKSSQAPKLLFHYYDKDFNNEADTPDNFQSRRPNTSFCFLDIRSPGLGDTAMYLCATSLPGQGQNIQYFGAGTRLSVL.

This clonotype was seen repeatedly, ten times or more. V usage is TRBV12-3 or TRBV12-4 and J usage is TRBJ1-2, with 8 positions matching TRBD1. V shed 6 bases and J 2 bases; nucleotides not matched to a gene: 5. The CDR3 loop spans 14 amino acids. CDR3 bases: TGTGCCAGCAGACCCGGACAGGGAAACTATGGCTACACCTTC. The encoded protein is CASRPGQGNYGYTF.

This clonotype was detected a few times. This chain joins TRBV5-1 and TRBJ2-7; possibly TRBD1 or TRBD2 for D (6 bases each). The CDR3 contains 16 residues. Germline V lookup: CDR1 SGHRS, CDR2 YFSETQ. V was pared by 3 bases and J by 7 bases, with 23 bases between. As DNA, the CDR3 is TGCGCCAGCAGCTCGGGGGCAGCTCCCACATCTGGTGAGCAGTACTTC. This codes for CASSSGAAPTSGEQYF.